This record looks at one T cell receptor beta chain sequence and its context. These data come from a study of T-cell reconstitution after alpha-beta-depleted transplantation in children. The TCRbeta library incorporated unique molecular identifiers. TCRdb re-analysed the PCR reads in MiXCR, keeping a single row per CDR3 protein. The sample records about 98,000 distinct CDR3 sequences, more than 20% being singletons. Germline CDR1 is DFQATT and CDR2 is SNEGSKA (reference sequence). This CDR3 comprises 14 residues. V lost 3 bases, J lost 7 bases, and 16 bases lay in between. This clonotype was obtained from a boy younger than 10 with acute lymphoblastic leukemia, due to receive a stem cell transplant. Sequenced material: PBMCs, taken before TCRalphabeta/CD19-depleted stem cell transplant. J is TRBJ2-1 and V is TRBV20-1; TRBD2 might be the D (7 bases). The CDR3: CSASRGDTRNEQFF. Written as DNA, the CDR3 is TGCAGTGCTAGCCGGGGGGACACTAGGAATGAGCAGTTCTTC.